The 30 T cell receptor beta chains below all came from one sample that was sequenced in a study of human T cells and chemical hapten exposure. TCRdb fed the RACE reads into MiXCR, producing one record per CDR3 protein. The sample includes around 330,000 distinct CDR3 sequences, about 5% of them seen just once. Documented time point: pre-sensitization, week 0. Treatment in this sample: therapeutic diphenylcyclopropenone sensitization with weekly scalp DPC. The material was whole blood, obtained in connection with sensitization to the hapten diphenylcyclopropenone (DPC). The receptors shown here come from a young woman with alopecia areata. Some clones in this sample may be carry-over from other donors' samples.

This clonotype was seen ten or more times. This chain uses TRBV5-6 with TRBJ1-5, with a weak D call TRBD1 (6 bases). Germline V CDR1 and CDR2: SGHDT, YYEEEE. V was clipped by 3 bases and J by 8 bases, with 15 bases between them. The CDR3 has 14 residues. DNA of the CDR3: TGTGCCAGCAGCTCCAAAGACAGGAACAAGCCCCAGCATTTT. Amino acids: CASSSKDRNKPQHF.

A word on this clonotype: A read error may explain this, as a much larger clone is one base away. The chain joins TRBV4-3 to TRBJ2-7; D is unclear. Judging by the DNA end, TRBJ2-1 fits better; the J call may be wrong. The CDR3 totals 13 residues. Germline assignment: CDR1 LGHNA and CDR2 YSLEER. CDR3 in amino acids: CASSQTALGEQFF. The CDR3, as DNA: TGCGCCAGCAGCCAGACTGCCCTAGGGGAGCAGTTCTTC.

In its sample, this clonotype was seen a few times. V and J are TRBV12-5 and TRBJ2-1; perhaps TRBD2 as D (6 bases). The CDR3 has 13 amino acids. Germline loops: CDR1 LGHNT, CDR2 FRNRAP. Deletions cut 0 bases from V and 10 bases from J, with 10 bases between. The CDR3 spells CASGLVRGSEQFF. CDR3 DNA: TGTGCTAGTGGTTTGGTACGGGGGAGCGAGCAGTTCTTC.

This clonotype occurred a few times. The genes are TRBV27 and TRBJ2-1; 10 positions agree with TRBD2. V gave up 3 bases and J gave up 6 bases; unmatched junction bases: 5. The CDR3 runs 15 residues. Germline CDR1 reads MNHEY; CDR2 reads SMNVEV (reference sequence). The CDR3 region has the DNA TGTGCCAGCAGTTTTTACCTAGCGGGGGTCAATGAGCAGTTCTTC. Amino acid sequence: CASSFYLAGVNEQFF.

This clonotype was counted only a few times. The chain employs TRBV7-9 and TRBJ2-1; possibly TRBD1 for D (6 bases). Looked up from germline, CDR1 is SEHNR and CDR2 is FQNEAQ (reference sequence). The CDR3 runs to 16 residues. The germline V and J ends were trimmed by 1 base and 0 bases, with 10 bases remaining between them. CDR3 nucleotides: TGTGCCAGCAGCTTAGGACAGGATAGCTCCTACAATGAGCAGTTCTTC. This translates into CASSLGQDSSYNEQFF.

This clonotype was seen repeatedly, ten times or more. This rearrangement joins TRBV25-1 to TRBJ2-7; TRBD1 matches at 10 bases. Trimming took 6 bases from V and 3 from J; bases not matched to a gene: 5. Germline V gene sequence: CDR1 MGHDK, CDR2 SYGVNS. The CDR3 extends over 14 amino acids. The chain's CDR3 is CASRGTGAYYEQYF. The CDR3 nucleotides are TGTGCCAGCAGAGGGACAGGGGCTTACTACGAGCAGTACTTC.

This chain links TRBV7-9 with TRBJ1-1, with D maybe TRBD1 (5 bases). Germline-derived CDR1 and CDR2 are SEHNR and FQNEAQ (reference sequence). V gave up 3 bases and J gave up 1 base, with 15 bases separating them. This CDR3 is 16 amino acids long. The chain's CDR3 is CASSLGVSQENTEAFF. The CDR3 DNA reads TGTGCCAGCAGCTTGGGGGTCTCTCAGGAGAACACTGAAGCTTTCTTT.

This clonotype has ten or more counts. The V gene is TRBV6-5, the J gene TRBJ2-3; D ambiguous. V lost 10 bases, J lost 3 bases, and 8 bases lay in between. CDR1 and CDR2 (germline): MNHEY, SVGAGI. CDR3 length: 11 amino acids. CDR3 bases: TGTGCCACCACAAGGACAGATACGCAGTATTTT. It is translated as CATTRTDTQYF.

The table lists this clonotype with many counts. The J gene is TRBJ2-7, the V gene TRBV28; 13 bases are shared with TRBD2. This CDR3 spans 14 amino acids. CDR1 and CDR2 from the germline V gene are MDHEN and SYDVKM. The ends lost 5 bases at V and 8 bases at J; junction bases unmatched: 6. The CDR3 reads CASSRLLAGGQQYF. DNA for the CDR3: TGTGCCAGCAGTCGTCTACTAGCGGGGGGGCAGCAGTACTTC.

This clonotype was observed at least ten times. The V and J genes are TRBV5-1 and TRBJ1-2, with D unclear. The CDR3 runs 14 residues. CDR1 SGHRS and CDR2 YFSETQ come from the germline V gene. The germline V and J ends were trimmed by 1 base and 6 bases, with 13 bases remaining between them. The CDR3 DNA reads TGCGCCAGCAGCTTGTCCTTTTTGGCGCATGGCTACACCTTC. Translating it yields CASSLSFLAHGYTF.

This clonotype was observed a few times. This sequence joins TRBV20-1 and TRBJ1-1; 9 bases are a match to TRBD1. The germline V gene encodes CDR1 DFQATT and CDR2 SNEGSKA (reference sequence). V shed 6 bases, J shed 1 base, and the junction held 9 bases outside the gene matches. The CDR3 spans 15 residues. CDR3 sequence reads: CSARDRVKWNTEAFF. CDR3 DNA sequence: TGCAGTGCCAGGGACAGGGTAAAGTGGAACACTGAAGCTTTCTTT.

This clonotype was observed at least ten times. The rearrangement links TRBV5-1 to TRBJ2-7; D gene unclear. CDR1 is SGHRS and CDR2 is YFSETQ in the germline V gene. The CDR3 is made up of 14 amino acids. V lost 1 base, J lost 3 bases, and 11 bases lay in between. The CDR3 is CASSLTPGGYEQYF. The DNA of the CDR3 is TGCGCCAGCAGCTTGACTCCAGGCGGCTACGAGCAGTACTTC.

This clonotype has ten or more counts. The chain is built from TRBV3-1 and TRBJ1-1; D remains ambiguous. Germline V lookup: CDR1 LGHDT, CDR2 YNNKEL (reference sequence). This CDR3 is built from 13 residues. Trimming stripped 3 bases from V and 8 bases from J, with 13 bases between. The DNA for the CDR3 is TGTGCCAGCAGCCAGGTTGACCGAGGGGAAGCTTTCTTT. Encoded protein: CASSQVDRGEAFF.

The sample holds many counts of this clonotype. This sequence joins TRBV29-1 and TRBJ2-1; 15 bases align to TRBD2. The trim removed 5 bases at V and 2 bases at J, leaving 4 bases unmatched. This CDR3 region has 16 residues. Germline CDR1 and CDR2: SQVTM and ANQGSEA. The DNA of the CDR3 is TGCAGCGTTCTGGGACTAGCGGGGGGCCCCTACAATGAGCAGTTCTTC. This codes for CSVLGLAGGPYNEQFF.

This chain uses TRBV20-1 with TRBJ2-3; 9 bases map to TRBD2. Germline CDR1 DFQATT, CDR2 SNEGSKA (reference sequence). Trimming took 2 bases from V and 3 from J; bases not matched to a gene: 6. The CDR3 runs to 15 residues. CDR3 protein: CSARRAGGLTDTQYF. In DNA form, the CDR3 reads TGCAGTGCTAGAAGAGCGGGGGGCCTAACAGATACGCAGTATTTT.

The genes are TRBV2 and TRBJ1-3; perhaps TRBD1 as D (6 bases). The CDR3 length is 15 residues. The V gene's germline CDR1 is SNHLY and CDR2 FYNNEI. V was cut by 3 bases and J by 2 bases, with 11 bases left in between. The CDR3: CASSDYHRAGNTIYF. The CDR3 nucleotides read TGTGCCAGCAGTGATTACCACAGGGCTGGAAACACCATATATTTT. Drawing the rest from reference TRBV2 and TRBJ1-3, the complete variable domain is EPEVTQTPSHQVTQMGQEVILRCVPISNHLYFYWYRQILGQKVEFLVSFYNNEISEKSEIFDDQFSVERPDGSNFTLKIRSTKLEDSAMYFCASSDYHRAGNTIYFGEGSWLTVV.

This clonotype has ten or more counts. The chain combines TRBV28 with TRBJ2-7, with D perhaps TRBD1 (6 bases). CDR1 MDHEN and CDR2 SYDVKM come from the germline V gene. Trimming removed 10 bases at V and 0 bases at J, with 13 bases between. The CDR3 is made up of 13 amino acids. This CDR3 is CATRGTPSYEQYF. In nucleotides, the CDR3 is TGTGCCACCCGAGGGACACCCTCCTACGAGCAGTACTTC.

This clonotype was observed many times. The CDR3 does not close with the conserved phenylalanine or tryptophan, likely indicating a read error. It is unclear where the CDR3 begins or ends on the DNA, so no DNA is shown, and the CDR3 is as TCRdb lists it. V gene TRBV29-1 combines with J gene TRBJ2-3; whether TRBD2, the table's D call, matches the DNA was not checked. Including both end residues, the CDR3 is 11 amino acids long. CDR1 is SQVTM and CDR2 is ANQGSEA in the germline V gene. The CDR3 region is CSVEKGGALVV.

This clonotype was observed a few times. V is TRBV7-9 and J is TRBJ2-7; tentatively, D is TRBD2 (6 bases). The CDR3 is 13 amino acids. Germline-derived CDR1 and CDR2 are SEHNR and FQNEAQ (reference sequence). Trimming pared 5 bases from V and 6 bases from J, leaving 14 bases between. The CDR3, as DNA: TGTGCCAGCAGCCAAAGGGGAGGACTCGAGCAGTACTTC. Translation: CASSQRGGLEQYF.

This clonotype came up many times. The V and J genes are TRBV29-1 and TRBJ1-2; the match to TRBD1 covers 12 bases. The J segment lost 4 bases and the V segment lost 5 bases, leaving 5 bases of the junction unmatched. The CDR3 has 14 residues. Germline values: CDR1 SQVTM, CDR2 ANQGSEA. CDR3 sequence reads: CSVPGTGGGYGYTF. The CDR3 DNA sequence: TGCAGCGTTCCCGGGACAGGGGGCGGCTATGGCTACACCTTC.

This clonotype has a handful of counts. The chain has TRBV28 and TRBJ2-3; the match to TRBD2 covers 8 bases. The CDR3 contains 12 residues. CDR1 and CDR2 (germline): MDHEN, SYDVKM. The ends lost 8 bases at V and 14 bases at J; junction bases unmatched: 12. In DNA, the CDR3 is TGTGCCAGCGGAACACGGCGGGGGGACCGGTATTTT. Translated: CASGTRRGDRYF.

This clonotype was seen a handful of times. This rearrangement joins TRBV27 to TRBJ2-7, with TRBD1 identical over 8 bases. The V gene end was trimmed by 10 bases and the J gene end by 4 bases; junction bases not matched to a gene: 9. The CDR3 contains 13 residues. Germline V gene data show CDR1 as MNHEY and CDR2 as SMNVEV (reference sequence). In DNA form, the CDR3 reads TGTGCCATAATGGACAGGGACGGGTACGAGCAGTACTTC. Amino acid sequence: CAIMDRDGYEQYF.

In this sample, this clonotype turned up a few times. V and J are TRBV7-2 and TRBJ1-5; D call uncertain. The CDR3 runs 14 residues. Trimming removed 5 bases at V and 0 bases at J, with 8 bases between. Per germline, CDR1 SGHTA and CDR2 FQGNSA. The chain's CDR3 is CASSPYYSNQPQHF. CDR3 in DNA: TGTGCCAGCAGCCCGTATTATAGCAATCAGCCCCAGCATTTT.

This clonotype was observed at least ten times. The chain joins TRBV4-2 to TRBJ1-1, with 7 bases matching TRBD1. This CDR3 is built from 17 residues. The junction had 11 bases not matched to a gene; V was cut back by 0 bases and J by 4 bases. Germline V gene sequence: CDR1 LGHNA, CDR2 YNFKEQ. CDR3 in amino acids: CASSQDVGGFGVTEAFF. In DNA, the CDR3 is TGTGCCAGCAGCCAAGATGTAGGGGGCTTCGGGGTCACTGAAGCTTTCTTT.

The chain carries TRBV6-6 and TRBJ1-2; 7 bases line up with TRBD1. CDR1 and CDR2 (germline): MNHNY, SVGAGI (reference sequence). With V trimmed by 6 bases and J by 2 bases, 9 bases remained unmatched. This CDR3 has 15 amino acids. The CDR3 region is CASRLTGSANYGYTF. For the CDR3, the DNA is TGTGCCAGCAGGCTGACAGGGAGCGCCAACTATGGCTACACCTTC.

This clonotype was seen only a few times. This chain connects TRBV9 to TRBJ2-3, with TRBD1 identical over 8 bases. With V trimmed by 0 bases and J by 3 bases, 6 bases remained unmatched. The CDR3 is 16 amino acids. Germline-derived CDR1 and CDR2 are SGDLS and YYNGEE. The CDR3 protein is CASSVDYRGRTDTQYF. The CDR3, as DNA: TGTGCCAGCAGCGTAGACTACAGGGGGAGAACAGATACGCAGTATTTT.

This clonotype was picked up many times. The chain uses TRBV7-2 and TRBJ1-2; D is ambiguous. Trimming removed 5 bases at V and 8 bases at J, with 9 bases between. Germline values: CDR1 SGHTA, CDR2 FQGNSA. The CDR3 totals 11 residues. As DNA, the CDR3 is TGTGCCAGCAGCCGGGAGGGCGGCTACACCTTC. Translated: CASSREGGYTF.

This clonotype was seen at least ten times. This rearrangement joins TRBV10-3 to TRBJ2-3; D call uncertain. The ends were cut back, 3 bases at V and 4 bases at J, with 11 bases in the middle. Germline values: CDR1 ENHRY, CDR2 SYGVKD. CDR3 length equals 14 residues. CDR3 in DNA: TGTGCCATCAGTGACCGTTCCTCCCCAGATACGCAGTATTTT. Translation gives CAISDRSSPDTQYF.

V usage is TRBV5-4 and J usage is TRBJ2-1, with D unclear. With 4 bases removed from V and 8 bases from J, the gap between germline ends came to 13 bases. This CDR3 comprises 13 residues. The germline V gene encodes CDR1 SGHNT and CDR2 YYREEE (reference sequence). As DNA, the CDR3 is TGTGCCAGCAGCCCCCGAGCCGTCGATGAGCAGTTCTTC. Translation: CASSPRAVDEQFF.

Comment on this clonotype: Being one base from a much bigger clone, this may be a read error. V usage is TRBV20-1 and J usage is TRBJ1-1; D might be TRBD1 (5 bases). The CDR3 has 14 residues. Trimming took off 0 bases at V and 3 bases at J, with 11 bases between the two ends. Germline V CDR1 and CDR2: DFQATT, SNEGSKA (reference sequence). As DNA, the CDR3 is TGCAGTGCTAGAGATGTAGGGGACGACACTGAAGCTTTCTTT. Amino acid sequence: CSARDVGDDTEAFF.